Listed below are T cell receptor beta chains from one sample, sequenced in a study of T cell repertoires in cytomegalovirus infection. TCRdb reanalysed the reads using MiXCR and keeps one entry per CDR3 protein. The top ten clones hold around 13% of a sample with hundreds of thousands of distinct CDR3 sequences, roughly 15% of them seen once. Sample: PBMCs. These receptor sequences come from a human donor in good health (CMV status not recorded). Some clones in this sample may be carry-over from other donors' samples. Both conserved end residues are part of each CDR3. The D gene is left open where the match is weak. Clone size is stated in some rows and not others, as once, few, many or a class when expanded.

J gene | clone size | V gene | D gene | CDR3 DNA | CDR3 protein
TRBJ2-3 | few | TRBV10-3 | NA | TGTGCCATAAAAAAGGACAGCCCCACAGATACGCAGTATTTT | CAIKKDSPTDTQYF
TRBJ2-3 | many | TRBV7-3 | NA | TGTGCCAGCAGCTTATACCTAGAGACAGATACGCAGTATTTT | CASSLYLETDTQYF
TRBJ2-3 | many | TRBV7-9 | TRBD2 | TGTGCCAGCAGCCCACGAGCGGGGGGGCTCACAGATACGCAGTATTTT | CASSPRAGGLTDTQYF
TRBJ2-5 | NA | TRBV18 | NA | TGTGCCAGCTCCCCTGTACAAGAGACCCAGTACTTC | CASSPVQETQYF
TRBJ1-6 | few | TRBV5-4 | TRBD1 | TGTGCCAGCAGCCGGAACAGGGGGAATAATTCACCCCTCCACTTT | CASSRNRGNNSPLHF
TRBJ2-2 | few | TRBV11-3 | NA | TGTGCCAGCAGCTTAGTGGCAAGTTCAGGCACCGGGGAGCTGTTTTTT | CASSLVASSGTGELFF
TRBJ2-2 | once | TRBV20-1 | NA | TGCAGTGCTAGAGATTTCGGGGCATTCACAGGGAAAACCGGGGAACTGTTTTTT | CSARDFGAFTGKTGELFF
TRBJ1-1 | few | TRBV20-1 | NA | TGCAGTGCTAGAAGGCCCCCGGGGCCTATGAACACTGAAGCTTTCTTT | CSARRPPGPMNTEAFF
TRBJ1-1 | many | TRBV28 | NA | TGTGCCAGCAGTTTACAGGGCAGGGATTGGGAAGCTTTCTTT | CASSLQGRDWEAFF
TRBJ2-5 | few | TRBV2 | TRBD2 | TGTGCCAGCAGGAACCTCGGGACTAGCTACGAGACCCAGTACTTC | CASRNLGTSYETQYF
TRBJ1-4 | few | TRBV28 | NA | TGTGCCACGCGGAAAGATTTTAATGAAAAACTGTTTTTT | CATRKDFNEKLFF
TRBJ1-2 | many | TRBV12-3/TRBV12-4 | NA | TGTGCCAGCAGCATACAGCTCTTTGGCTACACCTTC | CASSIQLFGYTF
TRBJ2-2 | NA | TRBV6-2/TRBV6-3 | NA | TGTGCCAGCAGCCAGGGATTGAAAGACGGGGAGCTGTTTTTT | CASSQGLKDGELFF